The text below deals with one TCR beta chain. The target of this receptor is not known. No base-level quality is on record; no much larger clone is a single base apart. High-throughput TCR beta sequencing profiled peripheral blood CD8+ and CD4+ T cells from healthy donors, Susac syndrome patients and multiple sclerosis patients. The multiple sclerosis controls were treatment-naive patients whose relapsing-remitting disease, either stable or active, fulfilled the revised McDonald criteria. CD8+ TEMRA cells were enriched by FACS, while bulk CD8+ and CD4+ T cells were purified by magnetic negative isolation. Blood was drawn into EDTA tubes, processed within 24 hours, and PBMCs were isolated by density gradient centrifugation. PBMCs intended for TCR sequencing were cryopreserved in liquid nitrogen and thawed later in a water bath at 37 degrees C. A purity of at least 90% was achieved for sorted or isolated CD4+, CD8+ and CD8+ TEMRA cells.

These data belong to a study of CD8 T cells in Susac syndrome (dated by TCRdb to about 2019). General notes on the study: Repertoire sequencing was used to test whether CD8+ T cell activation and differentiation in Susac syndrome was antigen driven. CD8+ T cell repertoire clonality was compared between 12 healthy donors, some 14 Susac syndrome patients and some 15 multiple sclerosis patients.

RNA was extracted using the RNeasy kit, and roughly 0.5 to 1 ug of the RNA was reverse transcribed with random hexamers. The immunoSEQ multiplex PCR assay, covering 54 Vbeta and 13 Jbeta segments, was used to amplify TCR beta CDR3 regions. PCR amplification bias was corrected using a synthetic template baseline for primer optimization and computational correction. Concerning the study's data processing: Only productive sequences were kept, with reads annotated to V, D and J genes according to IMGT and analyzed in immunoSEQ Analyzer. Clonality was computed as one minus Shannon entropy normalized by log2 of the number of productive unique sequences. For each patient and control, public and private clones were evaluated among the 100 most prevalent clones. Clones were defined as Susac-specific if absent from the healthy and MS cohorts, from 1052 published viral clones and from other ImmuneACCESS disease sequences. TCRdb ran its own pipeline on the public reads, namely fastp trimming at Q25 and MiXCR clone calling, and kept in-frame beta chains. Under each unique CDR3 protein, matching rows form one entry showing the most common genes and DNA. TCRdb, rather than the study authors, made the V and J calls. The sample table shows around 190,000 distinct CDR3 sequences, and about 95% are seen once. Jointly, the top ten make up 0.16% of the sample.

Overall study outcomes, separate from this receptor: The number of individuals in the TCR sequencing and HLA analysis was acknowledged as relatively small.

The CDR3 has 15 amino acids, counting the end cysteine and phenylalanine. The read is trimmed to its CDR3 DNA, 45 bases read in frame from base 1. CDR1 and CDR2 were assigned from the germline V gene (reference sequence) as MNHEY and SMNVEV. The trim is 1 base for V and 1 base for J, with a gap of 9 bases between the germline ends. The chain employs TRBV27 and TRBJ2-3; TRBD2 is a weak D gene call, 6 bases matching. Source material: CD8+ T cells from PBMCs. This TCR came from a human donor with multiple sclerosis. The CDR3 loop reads CASSLFASGTDTQYF. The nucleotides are TGTGCCAGCAGTTTATTCGCTAGCGGCACAGATACGCAGTATTTT.